This T cell receptor (beta chain) was profiled in a study of tumor and adjacent non-tumor tissue in lung cancer. The overall study: The patients, 10 to 11 men and 5 or 6 women, were roughly 30 to 76 with stage I to III disease.

A remark on this clonotype: An end of the junction differs from the germline gene, which may be a read error.

RNA was extracted from bulk tissue without any cell sorting. A modified ARM-PCR protocol with three rounds of nested PCR amplified TCRbeta. TCRdb re-derived calls from the multiplex PCR reads in MiXCR, one entry per CDR3 protein. The repertoire consists of about 93,000 distinct CDR3 sequences, with roughly 70% occurring once and the leading ten covering approximately 20%. The sequence was collected from a man aged 55 to 69 with non-small cell lung cancer. Sequenced: lung tumor tissue.

In nucleotides, the CDR3 is TGCAGCGCTGAAAAACCGACGGAGAACACCGAAGCTTTCTTT. Its translation: CSAEKPTENTEAFF. The chain recombines TRBV29-1 with TRBJ1-1; no clear D. The CDR3 is 14 amino acids. The germline gives CDR1 SQVTM, CDR2 ANQGSEA.